This entry lists 2 T cell receptor beta chains sequenced from one sample in a study of T cell responses to AZD1222 COVID-19 vaccine. Profiled with immunoSEQ multiplex PCR; TCRdb holds only in-frame clones, not every one. The sample yields 75,000 to 95,000 clones, about 92% seen once. The starting material was peripheral blood, obtained on day 0 of AZD1222 vaccination. All receptors derive from an adult in good health.

This chain joins TRBV18 and TRBJ2-1; 9 positions match TRBD2. Losses at the gene ends were 6 bases for V and 7 bases for J; bases not matched to a gene: 7. Germline values: CDR1 KGHSH, CDR2 LQKENI. The CDR3 is 14 residues long. CDR3 residues: CASSISGGQNEQFF. The CDR3 region has the DNA TGTGCCAGCTCTATAAGCGGGGGGCAAAATGAGCAGTTCTTC.

The V call is TRBV7-2, the J call TRBJ1-2; D possibly corresponds to TRBD1 (6 bases). Trimming removed 0 bases from V and 3 bases from J, with 17 bases in between. The CDR3 runs 17 residues. Looked up from germline, CDR1 is SGHTA and CDR2 is FQGNSA. CDR3 bases: TGTGCCAGCAGCTTAGCGTCGTGGGGGGCTACGGACTATGGCTACACCTTC. This sequence encodes CASSLASWGATDYGYTF.